These T cell receptor beta chains were read from a single sample in a study of technical replicates of blood from several donors. Sequencing was performed with immunoSEQ multiplex PCR; in TCRdb, only in-frame clones are kept and a portion is missing. The sample records about 80,000 clones, over 75% being singletons. Material: T cells isolated from PBMCs. All receptors come from a human donor in good health. CDR3s include the opening cysteine and the closing phenylalanine or tryptophan. Each record gives: V gene, J gene, CDR3 protein.

v_call: TRBV9; j_call: TRBJ2-1; cdr3_aa: CASSRLGDNEQFF
v_call: TRBV7-9; j_call: TRBJ1-5; cdr3_aa: CASSSEQYQPQHF
v_call: TRBV9; j_call: TRBJ2-7; cdr3_aa: CASSVNENHEQYF
v_call: TRBV7-2; j_call: TRBJ2-7; cdr3_aa: CASRSTAGESYEQYF
v_call: TRBV5-1; j_call: TRBJ2-5; cdr3_aa: CASFDWAGETQYF
v_call: TRBV19; j_call: TRBJ1-4; cdr3_aa: CASKMRTGLNEKLFF
v_call: TRBV4-1; j_call: TRBJ2-3; cdr3_aa: CASSARGDDTQYF
v_call: TRBV30; j_call: TRBJ2-1; cdr3_aa: CAWVWAGYGNEQFF
v_call: TRBV12-5; j_call: TRBJ2-3; cdr3_aa: CASGLETASGSQYF
v_call: TRBV5-6; j_call: TRBJ2-1; cdr3_aa: CASSLEAPEQFF
v_call: TRBV27; j_call: TRBJ1-2; cdr3_aa: CASSLWAGGPLDYGYTF
v_call: TRBV29-1; j_call: TRBJ2-1; cdr3_aa: CSVQLVTEQFF
v_call: TRBV10-3; j_call: TRBJ2-4; cdr3_aa: CAISDDLGGKNIQYF
v_call: TRBV5-8; j_call: TRBJ2-3; cdr3_aa: CASSREADTQYF
v_call: TRBV27; j_call: TRBJ2-7; cdr3_aa: CASSPGYRANEQYF
v_call: TRBV5-1; j_call: TRBJ2-3; cdr3_aa: CASSFRREGITDTQYF
v_call: TRBV27; j_call: TRBJ2-1; cdr3_aa: CASSSGLWVPNEQFF
v_call: TRBV19; j_call: TRBJ2-1; cdr3_aa: CASSIGGLYNEQFF
v_call: TRBV7-2; j_call: TRBJ2-2; cdr3_aa: CASSTSALAGTVTGELFF
v_call: TRBV13; j_call: TRBJ2-7; cdr3_aa: CASSLYGTNTYEQYF
v_call: TRBV19; j_call: TRBJ1-2; cdr3_aa: CASKDRGTLNYGYTF
v_call: TRBV5-1; j_call: TRBJ2-7; cdr3_aa: CASSALLAGGHEQYF
v_call: TRBV20-1; j_call: TRBJ2-7; cdr3_aa: CSANIGGEQYF
v_call: TRBV4-1; j_call: TRBJ2-7; cdr3_aa: CASSLLAGGPYEQYF
v_call: TRBV6-5; j_call: TRBJ1-1; cdr3_aa: CASSWSWNTEAFF
v_call: TRBV4-3; j_call: TRBJ2-7; cdr3_aa: CASSQVQDDYEQYF
v_call: TRBV11-2; j_call: TRBJ2-7; cdr3_aa: CASSLEAGARDEQYF
v_call: TRBV5-6; j_call: TRBJ2-3; cdr3_aa: CASSLTGGDTQYF
v_call: TRBV7-3; j_call: TRBJ2-2; cdr3_aa: CASSLNRGHTGELFF
v_call: TRBV7-3; j_call: TRBJ2-3; cdr3_aa: CASSLSEAPGTQYF
v_call: TRBV19; j_call: TRBJ2-1; cdr3_aa: CASSLRTVSSYNEQFF
v_call: TRBV2; j_call: TRBJ2-5; cdr3_aa: CASSEPTGGSETQYF
v_call: TRBV18; j_call: TRBJ2-1; cdr3_aa: CASSPPGFLEREGDEQFF
v_call: TRBV11-2; j_call: TRBJ2-7; cdr3_aa: CASSPAGTPSYEQYF
v_call: TRBV29-1; j_call: TRBJ2-1; cdr3_aa: CSVEGGGSIYNEQFF
v_call: TRBV4-2; j_call: TRBJ2-7; cdr3_aa: CASSQNRDSSYEQYF
v_call: TRBV27; j_call: TRBJ1-5; cdr3_aa: CASSPIGRGQPQHF
v_call: TRBV21-1; j_call: TRBJ2-2; cdr3_aa: CASSKTRSSGSDHGELFF
v_call: TRBV6-5; j_call: TRBJ1-3; cdr3_aa: CASSYLARGGGNTIYF
v_call: TRBV5-1; j_call: TRBJ2-1; cdr3_aa: CASSPYRRDLAVDEQFF
v_call: TRBV2; j_call: TRBJ2-7; cdr3_aa: CASSVVSGKQYF
v_call: TRBV19; j_call: TRBJ2-7; cdr3_aa: CASSMGQGEYEQYF
v_call: TRBV14; j_call: TRBJ1-4; cdr3_aa: CASSPRSTTNEKLFF
v_call: TRBV7-8; j_call: TRBJ1-3; cdr3_aa: CASSFQTTGNTIYF
v_call: TRBV19; j_call: TRBJ1-2; cdr3_aa: CATQAVTRYGYTF
v_call: TRBV6-5; j_call: TRBJ2-7; cdr3_aa: CASSGDRVVYEQYF